This paragraph covers one TCR beta chain sequence. Which antigen it targets is not known. Per-nucleotide qualities are absent, and no much larger clonotype sits a single base away. The record originates from a study of blood T cell repertoires in COVID-19 (dated by TCRdb to about 2020). Context from the whole study: Samples covering the acute and convalescent phases of COVID-19 were provided by collaborators in the United States, Italy and Spain. Deeply sampled blood TCRbeta repertoires from subjects exposed to, actively infected with, or recovered from COVID-19 were included in the dataset. The prospective study material was composed of cDNA or gDNA derived from T cells, B-cell-depleted T cells, or PBMCs. Nearly every sample came with metadata listing a de-identified subject ID, COVID-19 status, age in years and sex. The samples were drawn from two sources: the first 160 participants of the ongoing ImmuneRACE study, and 1,000 to 1,500 subjects contributed by 6 global collaborators. HLA class I and class II types, where available, came from metadata supplied by the sample provider rather than from assay-based typing. The repertoires were released in a freely available public database intended as a resource for research on the immune response to SARS-CoV-2. What the study reported, not specific to this receptor: Clinical and demographic metadata were provided uncurated, with the amount varying by source and participant.

The immunoSEQ Assay, a bias-controlled multiplex PCR, was used to amplify TCRbeta CDR3 regions from genomic DNA. In the source study's methods: The number of nucleated cells in each sample was estimated from the amplification of reference gene primers within the assay. Sequence reads were collapsed and filtered to measure the absolute abundance of every unique TCRbeta CDR3 rearrangement. Productive Simpson clonality was computed per sample as the square root of Simpson's diversity index over productive rearrangements. Drawn from immuneACCESS, this table holds only the in-frame rearrangements with V and J called that TCRdb kept. Clones are partly lost; checked studies trace under half to an unresolved V gene and leave the rest unexplained. Clonal size and the V and J genes are those of that table, whereas D and trimming came from the DNA. The sample has under 300,000 clones on record, 92% of them singletons. Of the sample, 0.83% is held by the ten largest clones.

V and J are trimmed by 6 bases and 3 bases, and the gene matches miss 11 bases of the junction. The germline V gene provides CDR1 MDHEN and CDR2 SYDVKM. Including cysteine and phenylalanine, the CDR3 has 15 amino acids. The kept DNA is CDR3 alone, 45 bases in frame from the first base. At one collaborating source in Seattle, patients were enrolled during active infection and were followed longitudinally through the course of disease. The collaborating institutions used their own protocols to collect whole blood in K2EDTA tubes. For TCRbeta analysis, collaborator samples were shipped as frozen whole blood, as isolated PBMCs, or as DNA extracted from either sample type.

This sequence uses TRBV28 and TRBJ2-7, and 7 junction bases match TRBD1. The source is a man aged 30 to 45 with COVID-19, enrolled during active disease. The source material was peripheral blood. CDR3 reads: CASSPRQGNFYEQYF. The bases read TGTGCCAGCAGCCCTCGACAGGGAAATTTCTACGAGCAGTACTTC.